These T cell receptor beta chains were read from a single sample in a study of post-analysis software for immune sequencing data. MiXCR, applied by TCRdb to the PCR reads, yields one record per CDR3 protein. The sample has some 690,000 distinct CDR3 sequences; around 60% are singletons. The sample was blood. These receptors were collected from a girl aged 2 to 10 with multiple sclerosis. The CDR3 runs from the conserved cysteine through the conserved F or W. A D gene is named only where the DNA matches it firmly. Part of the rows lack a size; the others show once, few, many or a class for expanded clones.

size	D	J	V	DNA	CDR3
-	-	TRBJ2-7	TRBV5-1	TGCGCCAGCAGCTTGATGGGCGGATACGAACAGTACTTC	CASSLMGGYEQYF
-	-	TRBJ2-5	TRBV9	TGTGCCAGCAGCGTAGCTTCGCAGTCGGAGACCCAGTACTTC	CASSVASQSETQYF
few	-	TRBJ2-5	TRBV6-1	TGTGCCAGCAGTGGGGGCCCAGGGCAAGAGACCCAGTACTTC	CASSGGPGQETQYF
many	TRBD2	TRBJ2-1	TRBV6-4	TGTGCCAGCAGTGCCGGGACTAGCGGGTACAATGAGCAGTTCTTC	CASSAGTSGYNEQFF
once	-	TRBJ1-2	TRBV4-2	TGTGCCAGCAGCCAAGATCTCAAGACTAATACGTATGGCTACACCTTC	CASSQDLKTNTYGYTF
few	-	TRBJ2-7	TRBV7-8	TGCGCCAGCAGTTCAACCTACGGGAGCTCCTACGAGCAGTACTTC	CASSSTYGSSYEQYF
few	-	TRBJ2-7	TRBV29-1	TGCAGCGGGGGACAAGAATCCCGGGAGCAGTACTTC	CSGGQESREQYF
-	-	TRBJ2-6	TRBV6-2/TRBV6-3	TGTGCCAGCAGTTGGGAGGACGGGTCAAGAGGGGCCAACGTCCTGACTTTC	CASSWEDGSRGANVLTF
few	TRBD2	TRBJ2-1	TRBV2	TGTGCCAGCAGTGGTTCTAGCGGGGGGGGCCACAATGAGCAGTTCTTC	CASSGSSGGGHNEQFF
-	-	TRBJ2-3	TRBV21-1	-	CARVGGGARGTDTQYF
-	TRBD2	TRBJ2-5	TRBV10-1	TGCGCCAGCAGTCCGGGACTAGCGGGGGTTGTTGCAGAGACCCAGTACTTC	CASSPGLAGVVAETQYF
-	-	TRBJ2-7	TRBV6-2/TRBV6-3	TGTGCCAGCAGTTACGGCGGGGCCTTCTCCTACGAGCAGTACTTC	CASSYGGAFSYEQYF
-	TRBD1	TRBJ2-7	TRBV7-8	TGTGCCAACAGCTTAGGGGACAGGGGGTACGAGCAGTACTTC	CANSLGDRGYEQYF
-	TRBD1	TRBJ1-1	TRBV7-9	TGTGCCAGCAGCTTGACCCCGGGACAGGCGAACACTGAAGCTTTCTTT	CASSLTPGQANTEAFF
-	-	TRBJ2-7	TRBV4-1	TGCGCCAGCAGCCAAGATCTTCACATGGCCTACGAGCAGTACTTC	CASSQDLHMAYEQYF
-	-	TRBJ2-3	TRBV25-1	TGTGCCAGCACCCAGGGAGATACGCAGTATTTT	CASTQGDTQYF
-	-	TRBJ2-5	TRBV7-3	TGTGCCAGCAGCTTAAATGGGGGGAGCTCGGAGACCCAGTACTTC	CASSLNGGSSETQYF
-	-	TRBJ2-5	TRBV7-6	TGTGCCAGCAGCTTAGTCTCGGTACCAACGGAGACCCAGTACTTC	CASSLVSVPTETQYF